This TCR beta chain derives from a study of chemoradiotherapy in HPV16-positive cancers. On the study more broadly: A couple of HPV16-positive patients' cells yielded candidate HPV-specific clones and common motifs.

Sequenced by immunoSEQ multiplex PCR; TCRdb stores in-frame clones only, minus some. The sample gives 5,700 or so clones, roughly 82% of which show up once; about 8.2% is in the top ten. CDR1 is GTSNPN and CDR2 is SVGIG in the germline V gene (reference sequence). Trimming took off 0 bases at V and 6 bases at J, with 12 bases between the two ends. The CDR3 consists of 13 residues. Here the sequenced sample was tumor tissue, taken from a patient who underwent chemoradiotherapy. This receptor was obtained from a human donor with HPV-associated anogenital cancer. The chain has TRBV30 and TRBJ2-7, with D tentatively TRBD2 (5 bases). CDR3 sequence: CAWSVLEAGEQYF. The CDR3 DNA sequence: TGTGCCTGGAGTGTGTTAGAGGCGGGCGAGCAGTACTTC.